This TCR beta chain was sequenced in a study of OX40 agonist ivuxolimab in advanced cancers. The wider study: Eligibility rules accepted prior anti-PD-1, anti-PD-L1 or anti-CTLA-4 therapy, and around 40% had some. Three patients responded partially, comprising one with hepatocellular carcinoma and two with cutaneous melanoma.

Note on this clone: What it recognizes is unknown.

Study results and limitations: CD4+ and CD8+ blood T cells expanded clonally by week 6 at 0.1 to 3.0 mg/kg.

Baseline was the first blood sampling point, followed by cycle 4 day 1 and cycle 7 day 1. TCRdb keeps only in-frame clones here, not all; method: immunoSEQ multiplex PCR. The table has 77,000 or so clones, just under 95% seen once. The sequences come from CD4+ or CD8+ T cells sorted from blood, collected in a trial of the OX40 agonist ivuxolimab. The clonotype was recovered from an adult with an advanced solid tumor such as melanoma, head and neck, liver or kidney cancer.

The CDR3 loop reads CASSLGGGGLNEQFF. The CDR3 nucleotides are TGTGCCAGCTCACTGGGCGGGGGAGGCCTCAATGAGCAGTTCTTC. This chain uses TRBV18 with TRBJ2-1, with TRBD2 matching over 7 bases. This CDR3 comprises 15 residues. Trimming removed 4 bases from V and 6 bases from J; junction bases left unmatched: 9. Germline CDR1 KGHSH, CDR2 LQKENI.